The 9 T cell receptor beta chains presented below share a single source sample, sequenced in a study of T cell responses to AZD1222 COVID-19 vaccine. Sequenced by immunoSEQ multiplex PCR; TCRdb stores in-frame clones only, minus some. Of around 130,000 clones listed, roughly 86% were seen once; the top ten hold 12%. Material: peripheral blood, obtained on day 0 of AZD1222 vaccination. All receptors come from an adult in good health.

The chain couples TRBV2 to TRBJ1-1; no definite D call. From germline, CDR1 is SNHLY and CDR2 FYNNEI. The V and J ends lost 2 bases and 7 bases respectively, with 8 bases between them. The CDR3 covers 12 residues. The CDR3 nucleotides read TGTGCCAGCAGTGAATTTCAGGTTGAAGCTTTCTTT. As protein: CASSEFQVEAFF.

This clone was counted between two and nine times. This sequence joins TRBV12-3 or TRBV12-4 and TRBJ1-4, with D tentatively TRBD1 (5 bases). V lost 9 bases to trimming and J lost 13 bases, with 18 bases between them. The CDR3 is 12 residues long. DNA for the CDR3: TGTGCCAGTCTTGGGTTTCAGGGTCGACTGTTTTTT. It codes for CASLGFQGRLFF.

The J gene is TRBJ1-5, the V gene TRBV6-5, with D uncertain. Germline CDR1 reads MNHEY; CDR2 reads SVGAGI. This CDR3 region has 16 residues. Trimming stripped 3 bases from V and 3 bases from J, with 15 bases between. Written as DNA, the CDR3 is TGTGCCAGCAGTTATATGGGTCCGGCGAACAATCAGCCCCAGCATTTT. This codes for CASSYMGPANNQPQHF.

This chain uses TRBV9 with TRBJ1-3; the D gene is possibly TRBD1 (5 bases). Trimming removed 4 bases at V and 4 bases at J, with 18 bases between. Germline V gives CDR1 SGDLS, CDR2 YYNGEE. The CDR3 covers 16 residues. The CDR3: CASSPWLRVGGNTIYF. CDR3 sequence (DNA): TGTGCCAGCAGCCCATGGCTCAGGGTCGGAGGAAACACCATATATTTT.

The J gene is TRBJ1-3, the V gene TRBV18, with 12 bases lining up with TRBD1. This CDR3 comprises 15 residues. In germline, CDR1 is KGHSH, CDR2 LQKENI. The junction had 6 bases not matched to a gene; V was cut back by 10 bases and J by 2 bases. This chain's CDR3 is CATRRDRGPGNTIYF. In DNA form, the CDR3 reads TGTGCCACTCGAAGGGACAGGGGGCCTGGAAACACCATATATTTT.

This chain joins TRBV5-1 and TRBJ2-5, with TRBD2 as a possible D gene (6 bases). Germline CDR1 is SGHRS and CDR2 is YFSETQ. The CDR3 extends over 13 amino acids. V dropped 0 bases and J dropped 3 bases, with 6 bases sitting between them. CDR3 DNA: TGCGCCAGCAGCTTGGGGAGGGAAGAGACCCAGTACTTC. This gives the protein CASSLGREETQYF.

This clone was observed a few times. The chain couples TRBV5-1 to TRBJ1-1; 9 bases are a match to TRBD1. CDR3 length: 13 amino acids. Trimming at V came to 3 bases and at J to 11 bases, leaving 8 bases not matched to a gene. Germline V lookup: CDR1 SGHRS, CDR2 YFSETQ. DNA for the CDR3: TGCGCCAGCAGCTCCGCCGGGACAGGGCTGGCTTTCTTT. Protein sequence: CASSSAGTGLAFF.

The CDR3 nucleotides are TGTGCCATCAGCTACAGGCTGACCTCTGGAAACACCATATATTTT. This gives the protein CAISYRLTSGNTIYF. The chain is built from TRBV10-3 and TRBJ1-3; D might be TRBD1 (5 bases). This CDR3 has 15 residues. V lost 6 bases and J lost 0, with 12 bases in between. Germline V gene data show CDR1 as ENHRY and CDR2 as SYGVKD.

This sequence joins TRBV18 and TRBJ2-5; the D gene is possibly TRBD1 (6 bases). Germline V CDR1 and CDR2: KGHSH, LQKENI. The CDR3 totals 15 residues. The V and J ends lost 3 bases and 0 bases respectively, with 11 bases between them. The CDR3 nucleotides are TGTGCCAGCTCACCCCAACAGGGAAACCAAGAGACCCAGTACTTC. Protein product: CASSPQQGNQETQYF. The whole variable domain, filled in from reference TRBV18 and TRBJ2-5, reads NAGVMQNPRHLVRRRGQEARLRCSPMKGHSHVYWYRQLPEEGLKFMVYLQKENIIDESGMPKERFSAEFPKEGPSILRIQQVVRGDSAAYFCASSPQQGNQETQYFGPGTRLLVL.